This T cell receptor (beta chain) originates from a study of beta chain features in type 1 diabetes. Overall study results and limits: Shorter TCRB CDR3s, moderately but significantly so, were found in Type 1 diabetes patients in all four CD4+ subsets. The naive, central memory and Treg TCRB repertoires looked more alike in patients than they did in healthy donors.

Isolated RNA was reverse transcribed in full, so expressed TCRB transcripts were sequenced. Libraries were prepared by immunoSEQ multiplex PCR; TCRdb keeps only in-frame clonotypes and omits some of them. The sample has about 900,000 clones; under 20% are singletons. For this clone: Its antigen is not known.

Sampling consisted of one heparinised blood draw per donor, averaging approximately 120 mL. Stem cell-like memory, regulatory, central memory and naive CD4+ cells were sorted via CD45RO/CCR7/CD25/CD127/CD95/CD27. The CDR3 has 15 amino acids. Germline V gene lookup returns CDR1 SGHRS and CDR2 YFSETQ. V gave up 0 bases and J gave up 5 bases; unmatched junction bases: 2. The V call is TRBV5-1, the J call TRBJ2-2, with TRBD2 matching 9 bases. The material sequenced was naive CD4+ T cells from blood. This TCR came from a woman younger than 35 in good health. The CDR3 sequence is CASSLVAGGTGELFF. The CDR3 coding sequence is TGCGCCAGCAGCTTGGTCGCGGGAGGGACCGGGGAGCTGTTTTTT.